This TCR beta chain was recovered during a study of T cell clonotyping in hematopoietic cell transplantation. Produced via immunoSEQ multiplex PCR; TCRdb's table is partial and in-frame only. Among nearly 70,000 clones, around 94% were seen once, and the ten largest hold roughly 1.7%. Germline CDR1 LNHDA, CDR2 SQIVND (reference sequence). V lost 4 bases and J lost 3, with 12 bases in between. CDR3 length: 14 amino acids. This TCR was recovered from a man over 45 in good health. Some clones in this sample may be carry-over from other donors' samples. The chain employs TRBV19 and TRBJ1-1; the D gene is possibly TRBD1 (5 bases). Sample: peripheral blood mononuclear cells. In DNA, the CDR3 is TGTGCCAGTAGTACGGGACGCAGAGACACTGAAGCTTTCTTT. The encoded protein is CASSTGRRDTEAFF.